The clone carrying this T cell receptor (beta chain) was recorded a few times. Trimming pared 1 base from V and 3 bases from J, leaving 12 bases between. Germline loops: CDR1 MNHNS, CDR2 SASEGT. The CDR3 loop spans 16 amino acids. The authors took blood RNA from unsorted whole blood and also extracted germline DNA. A sample of roughly 3.8 milliliters of peripheral blood was taken before surgery. The entry originates in a study of tumor-infiltrating lymphocytes in primary liver carcinoma. The authors made TCR beta cDNA from 500 to 600 ng total RNA with a constant-region primer. TCR beta libraries came from three nested multiplex PCR rounds using slightly modified ARM-PCR. PCR rounds one and two used TRBV1-TRBV30 forward primers with a C-beta reverse primer for approximately 11 cycles each. One entry per CDR3 protein results from TCRdb running MiXCR on the multiplex PCR reads. The sample carries 310,000 or so distinct CDR3 sequences, roughly 61% recorded once.

The material sequenced was peripheral blood. V and J are TRBV6-1 and TRBJ2-2; either TRBD1 or TRBD2 may fit D (6 bases each). The TCR comes from a man aged 40-49 years with primary liver carcinoma and hepatitis B virus infection. The CDR3 bases are TGTGCCAGCAGTGAAGGGGGGGCGGGGCACACCGGGGAGCTGTTTTTT. Encoded protein: CASSEGGAGHTGELFF.